These 4 T cell receptor beta chains came from one sample sequenced in a study of radiotherapy plus CTLA-4 blockade in lung cancer. Libraries were prepared by immunoSEQ multiplex PCR; TCRdb keeps only in-frame clonotypes and omits some of them. Of 25,000 to 35,000 clones detected, 60% to 80% appear once; the ten largest clones hold 6.5% to 9.5%. Here the sequenced sample was peripheral blood, taken from a patient treated with radiotherapy plus ipilimumab. These receptors were collected from a human donor with non-small cell lung cancer who had stable disease on radiotherapy plus ipilimumab.

A few counts support this clone. The genes are TRBV15 and TRBJ1-4, with no clear D. V gave up 2 bases and J gave up 4 bases, with 11 bases separating them. The CDR3 is 15 residues long. The germline V gene encodes CDR1 LNHNV and CDR2 YYDKDF (reference sequence). Here the CDR3 reads CATSRTPSNNEKLFF. The DNA of the CDR3 is TGTGCCACCAGCAGAACCCCGTCTAATAATGAAAAACTGTTTTTT.

The gene calls are TRBV27 and TRBJ1-5, with TRBD1 matching over 7 bases. The V and J ends lost 3 bases and 3 bases, in that order; junction bases with no gene match: 8. The CDR3 has 16 residues. The V gene's germline CDR1 is MNHEY and CDR2 SMNVEV (reference sequence). The CDR3 is CASSLAPDRANQPQHF. CDR3 nucleotide sequence: TGTGCCAGCAGTTTGGCCCCAGACAGGGCCAATCAGCCCCAGCATTTT.

The chain joins TRBV4-1 to TRBJ1-4; D might be TRBD1 (5 bases). CDR1 MGHRA and CDR2 YSYEKL come from the germline V gene. Trimming stripped 1 base from V and 5 bases from J, with 8 bases between. CDR3 length equals 14 residues. CDR3 sequence: CASSQVGRNEKLFF. CDR3 in DNA: TGCGCCAGCAGCCAAGTGGGACGGAATGAAAAACTGTTTTTT.

This clone has just a few counts. The chain couples TRBV5-5 to TRBJ2-1; D may be TRBD1 or TRBD2 (5 bases each). The germline V gene has CDR1 SGHKS and CDR2 YYEKEE (reference sequence). The CDR3 extends over 15 amino acids. V gave up 4 bases and J gave up 4 bases, with 15 bases separating them. This CDR3 reads CASSPGRVGYNEQFF. CDR3 in DNA: TGTGCCAGCAGCCCGGGACGTGTTGGTTACAATGAGCAGTTCTTC.